This TCR beta chain was captured by sequencing in a study of OX40 agonist ivuxolimab in advanced cancers. Study details: Eligibility rules accepted prior anti-PD-1, anti-PD-L1 or anti-CTLA-4 therapy, and around 38% had some. Patients achieving partial responses numbered three: one hepatocellular carcinoma case and two cutaneous melanoma cases.

TCRdb keeps only in-frame clones here, not all; method: immunoSEQ multiplex PCR. The sample includes approximately 99,000 clones, roughly 94% of them seen just once. The CDR3 loop spans 14 amino acids. The V end lost 0 bases, the J end lost 8 bases, and 13 bases lay between the germline ends. Germline V CDR1 and CDR2: MGHRA, YSYEKL. Study results and limitations: There were also nonresponders showing low normalized T-cell clonal expansion. Clonal expansion was seen in CD4+ and CD8+ blood T cells by week 6 at 0.1 to 3.0 mg/kg.

In regard to this clone: No antigen is known for it.

This chain connects TRBV4-1 to TRBJ1-1; possible D gene TRBD1, 6 bases. The sample here was CD4+ or CD8+ T cells sorted from blood, taken in a trial of the OX40 agonist ivuxolimab. The clonotype originates from an adult with an advanced solid tumor such as melanoma, head and neck, liver or kidney cancer. The CDR3 coding sequence is TGCGCCAGCAGCCAAGAAAGTCAGGGGCTCGAAGCTTTCTTT. Protein product: CASSQESQGLEAFF.